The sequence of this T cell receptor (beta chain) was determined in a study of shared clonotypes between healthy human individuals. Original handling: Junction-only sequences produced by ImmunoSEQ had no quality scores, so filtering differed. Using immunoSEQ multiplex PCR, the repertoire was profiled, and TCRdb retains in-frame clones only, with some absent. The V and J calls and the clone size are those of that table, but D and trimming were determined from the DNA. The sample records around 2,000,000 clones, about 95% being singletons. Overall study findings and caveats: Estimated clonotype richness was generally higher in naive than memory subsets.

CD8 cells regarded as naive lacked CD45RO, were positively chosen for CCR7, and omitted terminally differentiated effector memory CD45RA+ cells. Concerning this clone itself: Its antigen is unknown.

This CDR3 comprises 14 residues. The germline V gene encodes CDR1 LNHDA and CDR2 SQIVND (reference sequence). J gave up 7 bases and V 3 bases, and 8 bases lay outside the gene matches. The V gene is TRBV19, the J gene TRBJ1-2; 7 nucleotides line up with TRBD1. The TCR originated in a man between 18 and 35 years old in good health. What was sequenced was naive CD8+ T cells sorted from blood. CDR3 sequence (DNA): TGTGCCAGTAGTATCAGGGGGAAGGTCTTTGGCTACACCTTC. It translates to CASSIRGKVFGYTF.